The next 27 T cell receptor beta chains were all read from a single sample in a study of cytotoxic CD8 clonotypes in ibrutinib-treated CLL. The repertoire was sequenced with immunoSEQ multiplex PCR; TCRdb's copy has only in-frame clones and lacks some. The table records about 97,000 clones, 70% to 80% of them present only once. Source: PBMCs, taken after 12 months of ibrutinib treatment. The receptor source for this set is a human donor with chronic lymphocytic leukemia.

This chain uses TRBV25-1 with TRBJ2-7; possibly TRBD2 for D (5 bases). The CDR3 has 13 amino acids. Germline V gene lookup returns CDR1 MGHDK and CDR2 SYGVNS. Trimming shortened V by 4 bases and J by 0 bases, and 7 bases separated the two germline ends. The CDR3 region is CASSATSSYEQYF. The CDR3 nucleotides are TGTGCCAGCAGTGCAACTAGCTCCTACGAGCAGTACTTC.

The rearrangement uses TRBV11-1 and TRBJ1-2; D unclear. The CDR3 length is 13 residues. Trimming removed 5 bases at V and 8 bases at J, with 15 bases between. Germline V gene sequence: CDR1 SGHAT, CDR2 FQDESV (reference sequence). CDR3 sequence reads: CASSPDAESGYTF. CDR3 nucleotides: TGTGCCAGCAGCCCCGACGCTGAGTCGGGCTACACCTTC.

The genes are TRBV6-6 and TRBJ1-2; perhaps TRBD1 as D (5 bases). CDR3 length: 12 residues. Per the germline V gene, CDR1 is MNHNY and CDR2 is SVGAGI (reference sequence). Trimming took 6 bases from V and 4 from J, leaving 9 bases between them. The CDR3 reads CASSRDSYGYTF. In DNA form, the CDR3 reads TGTGCCAGCAGCAGGGATAGCTATGGCTACACCTTC.

CDR3: CATQTGLAYEQYF. Written as DNA, the CDR3 is TGTGCCACCCAAACTGGACTAGCGTACGAGCAGTACTTC. This chain links TRBV6-6 with TRBJ2-7; 9 nucleotides match TRBD2. After removal of 10 bases from V and 4 bases from J, the junction contained 8 bases not matched to a gene. CDR1 is MNHNY, CDR2 SVGAGI, per germline (reference sequence). The CDR3 has 13 residues.

The chain links TRBV4-3 to TRBJ2-3, with D possibly being TRBD1 (7 bases). This CDR3 contains 15 residues. Trimming removed 4 bases from V and 6 bases from J, with 17 bases in between. Per the germline V gene, CDR1 is LGHNA and CDR2 is YSLEER. CDR3 bases: TGCGCCAGCAGCCTATCTCAGGGGGGTTTTGATACGCAGTATTTT. It specifies CASSLSQGGFDTQYF.

The sample holds one count of this clone. The chain joins TRBV7-2 to TRBJ1-1; TRBD1 aligns across 7 bases. With V trimmed by 7 bases and J by 1 base, 9 bases remained unmatched. The germline V gene has CDR1 SGHTA and CDR2 FQGNSA. This CDR3 is built from 15 residues. The CDR3 is CASTAGGSANTEAFF. Written as DNA, the CDR3 is TGTGCCAGCACCGCAGGGGGTTCCGCGAACACTGAAGCTTTCTTT.

V is TRBV28 and J is TRBJ2-3, with D perhaps TRBD1 (6 bases). V lost 3 bases and J 4 bases, leaving 11 bases between the germline ends. The V gene's germline CDR1 is MDHEN and CDR2 SYDVKM. There are 14 residues in the CDR3. CDR3 DNA sequence: TGTGCCAGCAGTTTTATACAGGGCGCAGATACGCAGTATTTT. It is translated as CASSFIQGADTQYF.

This clone was seen only a few times. This chain uses TRBV27 with TRBJ1-1; D is possibly TRBD1 (6 bases). V was cut by 5 bases and J by 4 bases, with 14 bases left in between. The CDR3 is 14 amino acids. Per the germline V gene, CDR1 is MNHEY and CDR2 is SMNVEV (reference sequence). DNA for the CDR3: TGTGCCAGCAGTCCTAAATACAGGGTCACTGAAGCTTTCTTT. This gives the protein CASSPKYRVTEAFF.

The V gene is TRBV18, the J gene TRBJ1-5; tentatively, D is TRBD1 (5 bases). Germline CDR1 KGHSH, CDR2 LQKENI. The V and J ends lost 3 bases and 6 bases respectively, with 6 bases between them. The CDR3 is 12 residues long. CDR3 region: CASSPGRQPQHF. CDR3 nucleotide sequence: TGTGCCAGCTCACCGGGACGTCAGCCCCAGCATTTT.

The chain combines TRBV5-5 with TRBJ2-7, with a tentative D call TRBD1 (5 bases). This CDR3 spans 14 amino acids. The V end lost 1 base, the J end lost 1 base, and 9 bases lay between the germline ends. Germline V gene lookup returns CDR1 SGHKS and CDR2 YYEKEE (reference sequence). CDR3 sequence (DNA): TGTGCCAGCAGCTTGACAGGAATGTCCTACGAGCAGTACTTC. Encoded protein: CASSLTGMSYEQYF.

V usage is TRBV7-3 and J usage is TRBJ2-5; 12 bases match TRBD1. This CDR3 region has 16 residues. V was clipped by 4 bases and J by 4 bases; unmatched bases: 7. CDR1 and CDR2 (germline): SGHTA, FQGTGA. CDR3 sequence: CASSSRDRGRGETQYF. CDR3 bases: TGTGCCAGCAGCTCTAGGGACAGGGGGCGCGGAGAGACCCAGTACTTC.

This chain's CDR3 is CASSFTAGAPGGEQFF. DNA of the CDR3: TGTGCCAGCAGCTTTACAGCGGGGGCCCCGGGGGGTGAGCAGTTCTTC. The genes are TRBV11-2 and TRBJ2-1; 8 bases agree with TRBD2. Losses at the gene ends were 3 bases for V and 9 bases for J; bases not matched to a gene: 13. The CDR3 sequence is 16 residues long. CDR1 and CDR2 from the germline V gene are SGHAT and FQNNGV.

A single count supports this clone. This chain uses TRBV5-1 with TRBJ1-6; 9 bases map to TRBD1. V lost 4 bases to trimming and J lost 8 bases; unmatched junction nucleotides: 10. CDR3 length: 16 residues. The germline CDR1 and CDR2 sequences are SGHRS and YFSETQ. CDR3 in amino acids: CASSRTGGRGDSPLHF. DNA for the CDR3: TGCGCCAGCAGCAGAACAGGGGGCCGCGGTGATTCACCCCTCCACTTT. Combining the CDR3 with reference TRBV5-1 and TRBJ1-6 gives the whole variable domain KAGVTQTPRYLIKTRGQQVTLSCSPISGHRSVSWYQQTPGQGLQFLFEYFSETQRNKGNFPGRFSGRQFSNSRSEMNVSTLELGDSALYLCASSRTGGRGDSPLHFGNGTRLTVT.

This clone is a singleton in its sample. V and J are TRBV30 and TRBJ1-2; 7 nucleotides match TRBD1. V was clipped by 1 base and J by 4 bases; unmatched bases: 3. Germline lookup yields CDR1 GTSNPN and CDR2 SVGIG (reference sequence). CDR3 length: 13 residues. The CDR3 reads CAWSGTGLYGYTF. CDR3 nucleotides: TGTGCCTGGAGTGGGACAGGACTCTATGGCTACACCTTC.

This chain connects TRBV18 to TRBJ2-3; no reliable D call. Trimming pared 0 bases from V and 0 bases from J, leaving 4 bases between. The germline CDR1 and CDR2 sequences are KGHSH and LQKENI. The CDR3 spans 14 residues. CDR3 sequence: CASSPPGSTDTQYF. CDR3 DNA sequence: TGTGCCAGCTCACCACCGGGCAGCACAGATACGCAGTATTTT.

V gene TRBV2 combines with J gene TRBJ2-5; a possible D gene is TRBD2 (5 bases). The CDR3 length is 13 residues. Germline assignment: CDR1 SNHLY and CDR2 FYNNEI. Trimming took off 6 bases at V and 7 bases at J, with 15 bases between the two ends. The CDR3 nucleotides read TGTGCCAGCAGGGGAGACACGGTGGGGACCCAGTACTTC. Protein: CASRGDTVGTQYF.

This chain links TRBV5-4 with TRBJ1-5; 7 bases agree with TRBD1. With V trimmed by 2 bases and J by 6 bases, 5 bases remained unmatched. The CDR3 covers 14 residues. The germline V gene encodes CDR1 SGHNT and CDR2 YYREEE (reference sequence). CDR3 protein: CASSLQGSVQPQHF. CDR3 DNA: TGTGCCAGCAGCTTACAGGGGTCCGTTCAGCCCCAGCATTTT. Full variable domain (missing parts from reference TRBV5-4 and TRBJ1-5): ETGVTQSPTHLIKTRGQQVTLRCSSQSGHNTVSWYQQALGQGPQFIFQYYREEENGRGNFPPRFSGLQFPNYSSELNVNALELDDSALYLCASSLQGSVQPQHFGDGTRLSIL.

The chain carries TRBV9 and TRBJ2-3, with D perhaps assigned TRBD1 or TRBD2 (6 bases each). Germline lookup yields CDR1 SGDLS and CDR2 YYNGEE. V lost 2 bases, J lost 2 bases, and 9 bases lay in between. The CDR3 is 14 residues long. The CDR3 nucleotides read TGTGCCAGCAGCGTCGGGGGCCCCACAGATACGCAGTATTTT. Its translation is CASSVGGPTDTQYF.

The chain uses TRBV6-6 and TRBJ1-1; D gene unclear. The CDR3 contains 12 residues. The V end was cut by 8 bases, the J end by 1 base, with 8 bases between. The germline V gene has CDR1 MNHNY and CDR2 SVGAGI (reference sequence). The CDR3 region has the DNA TGTGCCAGCTCATCCGGGAACACTGAAGCTTTCTTT. It is translated as CASSSGNTEAFF.

This rearrangement joins TRBV5-1 to TRBJ1-5, with D unclear. This CDR3 region has 14 residues. Trimming shortened V by 0 bases and J by 3 bases, and 7 bases separated the two germline ends. Germline CDR1 SGHRS, CDR2 YFSETQ. For the CDR3, the DNA is TGCGCCAGCAGCTTGGGGGCTCTCAATCAGCCCCAGCATTTT. The encoded protein is CASSLGALNQPQHF.

The J gene is TRBJ2-2, the V gene TRBV2; TRBD2 matches at 10 bases. The junction had 8 bases not matched to a gene; V was cut back by 10 bases and J by 3 bases. This CDR3 region has 15 residues. CDR1 is SNHLY and CDR2 is FYNNEI in the germline V gene. The CDR3 is CATSTTSGYTGELFF. Written as DNA, the CDR3 is TGTGCCACTTCGACGACTAGCGGGTACACCGGGGAGCTGTTTTTT.

This rearrangement joins TRBV21-1 to TRBJ1-6; the table's D call TRBD1 went unverified against the DNA. TRBV21-1 is a pseudogene locus. The CDR3 loop spans 18 amino acids. DNA of the CDR3: TGTGCCAGCAGCCCCCCTTCCACCGGCAGGTCGGATGGTTCACCCCTCCACTTT. It codes for CASSPPSTGRSDGSPLHF.

The chain has TRBV5-4 and TRBJ2-7; 9 bases agree with TRBD1. The CDR3 has 14 amino acids. CDR1 and CDR2 from the germline V gene are SGHNT and YYREEE (reference sequence). The junction had 5 bases not matched to a gene; V was cut back by 4 bases and J by 3 bases. The CDR3 bases are TGTGCCAGCAGCCGCCGGGACAGGGTCTACGAGCAGTACTTC. Its translation: CASSRRDRVYEQYF.

The gene calls are TRBV4-2 and TRBJ2-1; D possibly corresponds to TRBD1 (7 bases). Germline V gives CDR1 LGHNA, CDR2 YNFKEQ. The CDR3 spans 15 residues. The ends were cut back, 2 bases at V and 9 bases at J, with 17 bases in the middle. The CDR3 DNA reads TGTGCCAGCAGCCAACGGGCAGGGGGGTCAGGTGAGCAGTTCTTC. This encodes CASSQRAGGSGEQFF.

A few counts support this clone. This chain links TRBV19 with TRBJ1-1; D gene ambiguous. The CDR3 covers 13 residues. In germline, CDR1 is LNHDA, CDR2 SQIVND (reference sequence). Trimming took off 7 bases at V and 2 bases at J, with 11 bases between the two ends. The CDR3 bases are TGTGCCAGTATGGCGGGAGCCAACACTGAAGCTTTCTTT. Its protein is CASMAGANTEAFF. The entire variable domain, with the rest obtained from reference TRBV19 and TRBJ1-1, is as follows: DGGITQSPKYLFRKEGQNVTLSCEQNLNHDAMYWYRQDPGQGLRLIYYSQIVNDFQKGDIAEGYSVSREKKESFPLTVTSAQKNPTAFYLCASMAGANTEAFFGQGTRLTVV.

V and J are TRBV4-3 and TRBJ2-2, with a tentative D call TRBD2 (7 bases). The CDR3 is made up of 17 amino acids. The germline V gene has CDR1 LGHNA and CDR2 YSLEER. V lost 0 bases, J lost 2 bases, and 13 bases lay in between. The DNA for the CDR3 is TGCGCCAGCAGCCAAGATCTGGGAGGGGGTAACACCGGGGAGCTGTTTTTT. Its protein is CASSQDLGGGNTGELFF.

The chain joins TRBV15 to TRBJ2-7, with 10 bases aligning to TRBD2. The trim removed 0 bases at V and 4 bases at J, leaving 6 bases unmatched. The length of the CDR3 is 16 residues. Germline CDR1 and CDR2: LNHNV and YYDKDF (reference sequence). The CDR3 DNA reads TGTGCCACCAGCAGAGAGCCCTCTAGCGGGGGTTACGAGCAGTACTTC. Protein product: CATSREPSSGGYEQYF.